This TCR beta chain was found in a study of beta chain features in type 1 diabetes. Notes on the study in general: In the patient group, naive, central memory and Treg TCRB repertoires seemed more alike than in the healthy donor group. Among all four CD4+ subsets, Type 1 diabetes patients had TCRB CDR3s that were moderately but significantly shorter.

Sequenced material consisted of expressed TCRB transcripts (all of the isolated RNA was reverse transcribed). Using immunoSEQ multiplex PCR, the repertoire was profiled, and TCRdb retains in-frame clones only, with some absent. The profile shows 640,000 or so clones, roughly 13% of them singletons. Between the trimmed V and J ends, which lost 0 bases and 4 bases, there was a span of 10 bases. The V gene's germline CDR1 is MGHRA and CDR2 YSYEKL. The CDR3 is made up of 14 amino acids. With respect to this clone: What it binds is unknown.

This rearrangement joins TRBV4-1 to TRBJ2-7, with D uncertain. Sequencing input: naive CD4+ T cells from blood. The receptor comes from a man younger than 35 with type 1 diabetes. The CDR3 loop is CASSQEPESYEQYF. The CDR3 DNA reads TGCGCCAGCAGCCAAGAACCAGAGTCATACGAGCAGTACTTC.